The 7 T cell receptor beta chains in this list originate from one sample, sequenced in a study of shared clonotypes between healthy human individuals. Profiled with immunoSEQ multiplex PCR; TCRdb holds only in-frame clones, not every one. Altogether over 2 million clones are present, 85% to 95% being singletons, with the ten largest covering 0.1% to 0.15%. Sequenced input: naive CD4+ T cells sorted from blood. The subset is: CD45RA+ positively selected. Receptors originate from a young man in good health.

V usage is TRBV19 and J usage is TRBJ1-1; D is undetermined. This CDR3 comprises 15 residues. Trimming took 0 bases from V and 1 from J, leaving 9 bases between them. The germline CDR1 and CDR2 sequences are LNHDA and SQIVND (reference sequence). The DNA for the CDR3 is TGTGCCAGTAGTATAGACGGAGGGAAGAACACTGAAGCTTTCTTT. Protein product: CASSIDGGKNTEAFF.

CDR3 DNA: TGTGCCAGCAGCTTTACAGGGTTCGGCTACACAGATACGCAGTATTTT. Translation: CASSFTGFGYTDTQYF. The chain recombines TRBV11-2 with TRBJ2-3, with D perhaps TRBD1 (6 bases). Germline assignment: CDR1 SGHAT and CDR2 FQNNGV. The V gene lost 3 bases and the J gene lost 2 bases, with 15 bases spanning the gap. CDR3 size: 16 residues. Together with reference TRBV11-2 and TRBJ2-3, the CDR3 gives the full variable domain: EAGVAQSPRYKIIEKRQSVAFWCNPISGHATLYWYQQILGQGPKLLIQFQNNGVVDDSQLPKDRFSAERLKGVDSTLKIQPAKLEDSAVYLCASSFTGFGYTDTQYFGPGTRLTVL.

This clone was found once. This chain connects TRBV4-1 to TRBJ2-2, with D possibly being TRBD1 or TRBD2 (5 bases each). Trimming took 1 base from V and 4 from J, leaving 10 bases between them. The germline V gene has CDR1 MGHRA and CDR2 YSYEKL. This CDR3 is built from 15 residues. CDR3 amino acids: CASSQGGILTGELFF. CDR3 nucleotides: TGCGCCAGCAGCCAAGGGGGGATACTCACCGGGGAGCTGTTTTTT.

The V call is TRBV15, the J call TRBJ2-4; tentative D call: TRBD2 (8 bases). The CDR3 is 19 amino acids. Trimming removed 0 bases at V and 0 bases at J, with 18 bases between. Germline values: CDR1 LNHNV, CDR2 YYDKDF (reference sequence). CDR3 amino acids: CATSRDSGGTVIAKNIQYF. The CDR3 nucleotides are TGTGCCACCAGCAGAGATTCGGGGGGGACAGTGATAGCCAAAAACATTCAGTACTTC. The complete variable domain, with remaining parts taken from reference TRBV15 and TRBJ2-4, reads DAMVIQNPRYQVTQFGKPVTLSCSQTLNHNVMYWYQQKSSQAPKLLFHYYDKDFNNEADTPDNFQSRRPNTSFCFLDIRSPGLGDTAMYLCATSRDSGGTVIAKNIQYFGAGTRLSVL.

The rearrangement joins TRBV2 to TRBJ1-2; tentative D call: TRBD1 (5 bases). Trimming took off 5 bases at V and 8 bases at J, with 15 bases between the two ends. Germline V gene data show CDR1 as SNHLY and CDR2 as FYNNEI. The CDR3 runs to 13 residues. The CDR3 is CASSSTAGWGYTF. The CDR3 DNA follows: TGTGCCAGCAGTTCGACAGCCGGCTGGGGCTACACCTTC.

A word on this clone: This same CDR3 is encoded by further DNA sequences in the sample. V usage is TRBV11-2 and J usage is TRBJ1-1, with a tentative D call TRBD1 (5 bases). CDR1 SGHAT and CDR2 FQNNGV come from the germline V gene. V lost 5 bases and J 1 base, leaving 8 bases between the germline ends. The CDR3 has 13 residues. The CDR3, as DNA: TGTGCCAGCAGCCTACAGGAGAACACTGAAGCTTTCTTT. It specifies CASSLQENTEAFF. Full variable domain (outside the CDR3, taken from reference TRBV11-2 and TRBJ1-1): EAGVAQSPRYKIIEKRQSVAFWCNPISGHATLYWYQQILGQGPKLLIQFQNNGVVDDSQLPKDRFSAERLKGVDSTLKIQPAKLEDSAVYLCASSLQENTEAFFGQGTRLTVV.

This clone showed up just once. The chain links TRBV18 to TRBJ1-4, with D maybe TRBD1 (5 bases). CDR1 KGHSH and CDR2 LQKENI come from the germline V gene. The CDR3 has 14 residues. V was shortened by 3 bases and J by 2 bases, with 7 bases between the two germline ends. Here the CDR3 reads CASSPWGTNEKLFF. The DNA for the CDR3 is TGTGCCAGCTCACCCTGGGGCACTAATGAAAAACTGTTTTTT.